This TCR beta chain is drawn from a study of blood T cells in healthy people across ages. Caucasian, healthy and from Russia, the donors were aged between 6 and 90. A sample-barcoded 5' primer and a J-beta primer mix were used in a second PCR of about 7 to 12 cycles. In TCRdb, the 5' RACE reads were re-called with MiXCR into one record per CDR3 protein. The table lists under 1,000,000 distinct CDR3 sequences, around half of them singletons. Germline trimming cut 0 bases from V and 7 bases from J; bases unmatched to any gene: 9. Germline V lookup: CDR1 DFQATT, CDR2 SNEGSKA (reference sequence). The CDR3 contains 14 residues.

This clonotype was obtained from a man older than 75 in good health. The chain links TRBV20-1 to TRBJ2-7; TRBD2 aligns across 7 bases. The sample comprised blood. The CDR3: CSAREPAGRVEQYF. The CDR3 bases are TGCAGTGCTAGAGAACCAGCGGGACGGGTAGAGCAGTACTTC.